This TCR beta chain was documented in a study of technical replicates of blood from a handful of donors. Germline V lookup: CDR1 LNHDA, CDR2 SQIVND (reference sequence). The germline V and J ends were trimmed by 9 bases and 2 bases, with 14 bases remaining between them. The CDR3 consists of 13 residues. Sequencing was performed with immunoSEQ multiplex PCR; in TCRdb, only in-frame clones are kept and a portion is missing. The table has about 93,000 clones, about 96% seen once; the top ten hold just over 0.25%. The specimen was T cells isolated from PBMCs. V usage is TRBV19 and J usage is TRBJ2-7, with D possibly matching TRBD1 (5 bases). The receptor was derived from a human donor in good health. CDR3 sequence (DNA): TGTGCCAGCGGACCAGGGTCGACCTACGAGCAGTACTTC. Translated: CASGPGSTYEQYF. The full variable domain, with the rest looked up from reference TRBV19 and TRBJ2-7, is DGGITQSPKYLFRKEGQNVTLSCEQNLNHDAMYWYRQDPGQGLRLIYYSQIVNDFQKGDIAEGYSVSREKKESFPLTVTSAQKNPTAFYLCASGPGSTYEQYFGPGTRLTVT.